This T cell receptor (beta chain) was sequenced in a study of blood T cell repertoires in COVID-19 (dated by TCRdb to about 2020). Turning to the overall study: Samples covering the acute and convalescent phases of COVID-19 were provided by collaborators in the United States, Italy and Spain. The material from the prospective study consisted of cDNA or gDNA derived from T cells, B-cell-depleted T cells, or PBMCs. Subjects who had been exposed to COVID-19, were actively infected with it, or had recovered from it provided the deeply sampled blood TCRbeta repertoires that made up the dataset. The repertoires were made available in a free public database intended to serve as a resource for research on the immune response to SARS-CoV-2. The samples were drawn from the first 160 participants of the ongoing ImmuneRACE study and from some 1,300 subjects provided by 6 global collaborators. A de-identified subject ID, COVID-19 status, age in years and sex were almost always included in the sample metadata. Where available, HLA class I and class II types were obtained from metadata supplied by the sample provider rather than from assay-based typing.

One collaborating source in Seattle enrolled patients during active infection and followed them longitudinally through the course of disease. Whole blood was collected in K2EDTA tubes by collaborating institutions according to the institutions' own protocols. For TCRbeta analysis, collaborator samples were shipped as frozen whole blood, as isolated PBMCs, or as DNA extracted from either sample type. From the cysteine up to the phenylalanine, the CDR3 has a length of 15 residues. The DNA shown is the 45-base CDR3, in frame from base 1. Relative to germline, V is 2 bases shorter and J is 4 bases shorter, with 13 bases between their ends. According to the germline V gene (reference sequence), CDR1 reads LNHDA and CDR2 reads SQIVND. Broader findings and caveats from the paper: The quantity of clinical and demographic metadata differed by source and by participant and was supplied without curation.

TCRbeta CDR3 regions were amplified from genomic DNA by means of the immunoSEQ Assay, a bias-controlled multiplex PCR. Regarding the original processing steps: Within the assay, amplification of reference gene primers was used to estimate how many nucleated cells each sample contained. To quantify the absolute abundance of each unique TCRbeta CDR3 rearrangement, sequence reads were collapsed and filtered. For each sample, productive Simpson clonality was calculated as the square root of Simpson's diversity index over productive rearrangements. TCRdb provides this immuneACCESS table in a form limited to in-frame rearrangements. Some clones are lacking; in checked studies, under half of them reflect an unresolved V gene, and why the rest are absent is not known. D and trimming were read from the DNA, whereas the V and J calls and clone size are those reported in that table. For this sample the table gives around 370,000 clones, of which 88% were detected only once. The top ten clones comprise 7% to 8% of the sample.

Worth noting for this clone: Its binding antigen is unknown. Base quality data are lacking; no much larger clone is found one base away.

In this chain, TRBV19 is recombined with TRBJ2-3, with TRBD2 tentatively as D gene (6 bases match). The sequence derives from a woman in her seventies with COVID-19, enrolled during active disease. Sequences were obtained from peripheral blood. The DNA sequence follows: TGTGCCAGTAGTATAACCGGGACTGAATCAGATACGCAGTATTTT. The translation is CASSITGTESDTQYF.